The rows below give T cell receptor beta chains drawn from one sample of a study of regulatory T cells in long-lasting Graves disease. TCRdb used MiXCR to reprocess the multiplex PCR reads, holding one entry per CDR3 protein. Of some 330,000 distinct CDR3 sequences listed, more than 20% were seen once; the top ten hold 25% to 30%. The sample consisted of peripheral blood mononuclear cells (PBMCs), taken when the disease was refractory, from a patient treated with antithyroid drugs. The source of these receptors is a woman in her thirties or forties with Graves disease. The CDR3 runs from the conserved cysteine through the conserved F or W. The size entry is marked missing in some rows and otherwise reads once, few, many or a size class.

v_call	cdr3_length	clone_size	j_call	cdr3_aa
TRBV5-1	16	-	TRBJ2-1	CASSSGDRGSYNEQFF
TRBV29-1	15	many	TRBJ2-2	CSVGMGARNTGELFF
TRBV10-2	15	few	TRBJ2-5	CASSPTLGSQETQYF
TRBV20-1	12	few	TRBJ1-5	CSAPTGDQPQHF
TRBV24-1	11	many	TRBJ1-3	CATSMIDTIYF
TRBV28	16	many	TRBJ2-7	CASSPAGGGAKYEQYF
TRBV12-3/TRBV12-4	12	many	TRBJ1-5	CASSSGWQPQHF
TRBV6-2/TRBV6-3	13	many	TRBJ2-7	CASSYRLHYEQYF
TRBV5-4	15	-	TRBJ2-7	CASSLVGGGTYEQYF
TRBV27	14	-	TRBJ1-1	CASSLGAQNTEAFF
TRBV28	16	-	TRBJ2-1	CASSFERGRTYNEQFF
TRBV7-6	13	few	TRBJ2-2	CASSLSSSGELFF
TRBV28	14	few	TRBJ2-1	CASQTGGSYNEQFF
TRBV20-1	15	many	TRBJ1-6	CSARGGTGMNSPLHF
TRBV11-2	17	few	TRBJ2-7	CASSLNPLQMSSYEQYF
TRBV20-1	16	few	TRBJ2-7	CSAGEGGVAGHVEQYF
TRBV5-6	13	many	TRBJ2-5	CASSFRAGETQYF
TRBV6-5	16	-	TRBJ2-5	CASSSATQVRRETQYF
TRBV7-9	16	few	TRBJ2-2	CAIAKTGGANTGELFF
TRBV20-1	15	-	TRBJ1-5	CSARDPGGKNQPQHF
TRBV28	17	many	TRBJ2-2	CASSLSFGTANTGELFF
TRBV2	14	-	TRBJ1-6	CASSGQGSHSPLHF
TRBV28	11	many	TRBJ1-2	CASSSDYGYTF
TRBV29-1	13	-	TRBJ2-4	CSVGLKAKNIQYF
TRBV5-1	15	few	TRBJ1-1	CASTPRTGKNTEAFF
TRBV2	16	-	TRBJ2-4	CASSQEYGGPMDIQYF
TRBV7-9	12	many	TRBJ1-1	CASSFGQTEAFF
TRBV2	14	many	TRBJ1-2	CASSEAGGLYGYTF
TRBV11-2	14	many	TRBJ2-7	CASRGLAGVGEQYF
TRBV5-1	13	many	TRBJ1-1	CASSFDRVTEAFF
TRBV12-3/TRBV12-4	12	many	TRBJ1-1	CASSSGQVRAFF
TRBV18	15	-	TRBJ1-1	CASSNRGPMNTEAFF
TRBV27	15	many	TRBJ1-6	CASSLSMPLNSPLHF
TRBV14	13	few	TRBJ1-2	CASSQRAGYGYTF
TRBV27	16	few	TRBJ1-3	CASSLRPPASGNTIYF
TRBV28	16	many	TRBJ1-5	CASSQGTAALNQPQHF
TRBV5-1	15	once	TRBJ2-7	CASSWGLAGAREQYF
TRBV7-8	18	few	TRBJ2-1	CASSLALRSSGKFYEQFF
TRBV6-8	17	many	TRBJ2-7	CASSYAHPRGKGYEQYF
TRBV12-3/TRBV12-4	15	-	TRBJ2-2	CASSIKRLNGGELFF
TRBV14	16	-	TRBJ1-3	CASSQEGLSGRNTIYF
TRBV29-1	13	-	TRBJ2-7	CSVDHGYGHEQYF
TRBV20-1	16	-	TRBJ2-4	CSARRAGVIAKNIQYF
TRBV28	15	many	TRBJ2-7	CASTRGGSNLYEQYF
TRBV20-1	11	many	TRBJ2-7	CSAETGYEQYF
TRBV2	13	many	TRBJ2-7	CASPGLAGVEQYF
TRBV6-1	15	many	TRBJ2-7	CASSEAERSSYEQYF
TRBV20-1	12	many	TRBJ2-2	CSARAFHGELFF
TRBV9	15	-	TRBJ2-7	CASSVGMAGTYEQYF
TRBV28	17	many	TRBJ2-6	CASSLGDRGSGANVLTF
TRBV28	16	-	TRBJ2-5	CASSQGGVAGVETQYF
TRBV7-9	18	-	TRBJ2-2	CASSLPLALRPNTGELFF